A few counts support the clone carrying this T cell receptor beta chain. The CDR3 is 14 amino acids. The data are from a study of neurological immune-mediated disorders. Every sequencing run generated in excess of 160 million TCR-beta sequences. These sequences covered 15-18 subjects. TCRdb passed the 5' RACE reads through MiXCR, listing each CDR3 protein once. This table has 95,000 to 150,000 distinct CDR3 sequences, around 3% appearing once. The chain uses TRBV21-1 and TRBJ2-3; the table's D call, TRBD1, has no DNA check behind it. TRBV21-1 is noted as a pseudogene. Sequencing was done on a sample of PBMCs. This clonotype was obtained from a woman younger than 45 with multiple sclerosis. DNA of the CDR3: TGTGCCAGCAGCTCAGGGAAGGGCACAGATACGCAGTATTTT. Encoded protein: CASSSGKGTDTQYF.